Listed below are T cell receptor beta chains from one sample, sequenced in a study of STAT5B mutations in CD4+ large granular lymphocyte leukemia. The protocol was immunoSEQ multiplex PCR, while the TCRdb copy is restricted to in-frame clones and leaves out a portion. The repertoire holds over 35,000 clones, roughly 79% seen once, with approximately 4% in the top ten. The sequenced material came from CD4+ T cells from blood buffy coats. The receptors derive from a human donor in good health. Each CDR3 is given with its conserved first and last residue. A D gene is named only where the DNA matches it firmly. Not all rows give a size; the values are once, few, many and, for expanded clones, a class.

j_call clone_size v_call d_call cdr3_nt cdr3_aa
TRBJ2-2 . TRBV7-2 TRBD2 TGTGCCAGCAGCTTAGGGGCTAGCGGGAGGACCGGGGAGCTGTTTTTT CASSLGASGRTGELFF
TRBJ1-2 few TRBV6-1 . TGTGCCAGCCGCTCGGCGGGGGGGGATGGCTACACCTTC CASRSAGGDGYTF
TRBJ2-3 . TRBV5-1 TRBD2 TGCGCCAGCAGCTTAAATAGCGGGAGATCTACAGATACGCAGTATTTT CASSLNSGRSTDTQYF
TRBJ1-1 . TRBV7-9 . TGTGCCAGCAGCCCTATTGGGGGTGGGGGAACTGAAGCTTTCTTT CASSPIGGGGTEAFF
TRBJ2-7 . TRBV7-3 . TGTGCCAGCAGCTTAATGATAGACAAGGATCTCTACGAGCAGTACTTC CASSLMIDKDLYEQYF
TRBJ1-2 . TRBV11-1 TRBD1 TGTGCCAGCAGCCAGGGGGCGTATGGCTACACCTTC CASSQGAYGYTF
TRBJ1-2 . TRBV5-1 . TGCGCCAGCAGCCATGGATCCGGTCAGGATGGCTACACCTTC CASSHGSGQDGYTF
TRBJ2-7 . TRBV6-6 . TGTGCCAGCAGGGACTGGGGGACCTCCTACGAGCAGTACTTC CASRDWGTSYEQYF
TRBJ1-2 . TRBV5-4 . TGTGCCAGCAGCTTGCCCCAATATGGCTACACCTTC CASSLPQYGYTF
TRBJ2-3 . TRBV7-2 . TGTGCCAGCCGCACAGGGTACCCAGATACGCAGTATTTT CASRTGYPDTQYF
TRBJ1-2 . TRBV27 TRBD1 TGTGCCAGCAGTCTGACAGGGAATGGCTACACCTTC CASSLTGNGYTF
TRBJ2-2 once TRBV11-2 . TGTGCCAGCAGCTTAGTAGTGTATAACACCGGGGAGCTGTTTTTT CASSLVVYNTGELFF
TRBJ2-1 . TRBV1 . TGCACCAGCAGCCAAGCCCGTAATCCTGGGGGTCTTTTTTACAATGAGCAGTTCTTC CTSSQARNPGGLFYNEQFF
TRBJ2-7 . TRBV30 . TGTGCCTGGAGTATTTCGGGAGTCGGATACGAGCAGTACTTC CAWSISGVGYEQYF
TRBJ1-2 . TRBV2 . TGTGCCAGCAGTCCTACCGGGACGACCGGCGGTGGCTACACCTTC CASSPTGTTGGGYTF
TRBJ2-7 . TRBV5-1 . TGCGCCAGCAGGCTGGAGGGCAGGTTTGAGGAGGAGCAGTACTTC CASRLEGRFEEEQYF
TRBJ2-5 . TRBV7-2 TRBD2 TGTGCCAGCAGCTTGGGTCGGGAGGGGACCCAGTACTTC CASSLGREGTQYF
TRBJ2-2 . TRBV7-2 . TGTGCCAGCAGCCCCACCAGGACTTCGACCGGGGAGCTGTTTTTT CASSPTRTSTGELFF
TRBJ2-1 . TRBV12-5 TRBD1 TGTGCTAGTGGTCTAAACAGGGGATGGAATGAGCAGTTCTTC CASGLNRGWNEQFF